This entry lists 26 T cell receptor beta chains sequenced from one sample in a study of relationships among human T cell subsets. The T cell receptor alpha and beta CDR3 regions were amplified from mRNA by semiquantitative ARM-PCR. In ARM-PCR, communal superprimers followed tagged nested gene-specific primers for exponential amplification. TCRdb itself ran the multiplex PCR reads through MiXCR, one entry per CDR3 protein. The sample lists about 9,000 distinct CDR3 sequences, about 50% occurring once. The CD45RA-negative fraction was bead-selected with anti-CD45RO to obtain memory T cells. Specimen: memory T cells sorted from blood. The receptors come from a middle-aged man in good health.

There are a few counts of this clonotype. The DNA for the CDR3 is TGTGCCAGCAGCCAGGCACAGGGGGCATCCGAAGCTTTCTTT. Protein product: CASSQAQGASEAFF. This sequence joins TRBV28 and TRBJ1-1, with TRBD1 matching 9 bases. CDR1 and CDR2 from the germline V gene are MDHEN and SYDVKM. V shed 6 bases, J shed 8 bases, and the junction held 10 bases outside the gene matches. CDR3 size: 14 residues.

The gene calls are TRBV5-6 and TRBJ2-3; no reliable D call. V was cut by 4 bases and J by 0 bases, with 9 bases left in between. The germline V gene has CDR1 SGHDT and CDR2 YYEEEE. The CDR3 is made up of 14 amino acids. CDR3 nucleotide sequence: TGTGCCAGCAGCCCCGATGCGAGCACAGATACGCAGTATTTT. It encodes CASSPDASTDTQYF.

V gene TRBV12-3 or TRBV12-4 combines with J gene TRBJ1-1; D uncertain. V was trimmed by 5 bases and J by 5 bases, leaving 12 bases between them. This CDR3 has 13 amino acids. CDR3: CASSRSFGTEAFF. CDR3 nucleotides: TGTGCCAGCAGTAGGAGTTTTGGGACTGAAGCTTTCTTT.

This rearrangement joins TRBV2 to TRBJ1-6; D is unclear. CDR1 and CDR2 from the germline V gene are SNHLY and FYNNEI. The V end lost 8 bases, the J end lost 7 bases, and 12 bases lay between the germline ends. The CDR3 loop spans 13 amino acids. CDR3 sequence (DNA): TGTGCCAGCCGGAGGGATGGGAATTCACCCCTCCACTTT. This translates into CASRRDGNSPLHF.

This CDR3 reads CASSQADGETQYF. CDR3 bases: TGCGCCAGCAGCCAGGCTGACGGAGAGACCCAGTACTTC. The rearrangement uses TRBV4-1 and TRBJ2-5; D gene uncertain. Trimming pared 3 bases from V and 4 bases from J, leaving 9 bases between. Germline values: CDR1 MGHRA, CDR2 YSYEKL. The CDR3 covers 13 residues.

The rearrangement uses TRBV12-3 or TRBV12-4 and TRBJ2-7; 12 bases fit TRBD2. The CDR3 spans 19 residues. Losses at the gene ends were 5 bases for V and 1 base for J; bases not matched to a gene: 15. The CDR3 DNA follows: TGTGCCAGCAGTCCCCTACCGGGACTAGCGGGCCAGACGTCCTACGAGCAGTACTTC. This sequence encodes CASSPLPGLAGQTSYEQYF.

V and J are TRBV6-1 and TRBJ1-3, with D unresolved. Germline V gene data show CDR1 as MNHNS and CDR2 as SASEGT. Between the trimmed V and J ends, which lost 4 bases and 0 bases, there was a span of 10 bases. The CDR3 is 15 residues long. CDR3 coding DNA: TGTGCCAGCAGTGTAAGGCAGTTCTCTGGAAACACCATATATTTT. The encoded protein is CASSVRQFSGNTIYF.

There are a few counts of this clonotype. This chain connects TRBV20-1 to TRBJ1-1; tentative D call: TRBD1 (5 bases). V gave up 3 bases and J gave up 8 bases, with 13 bases separating them. CDR3 size: 12 residues. Germline CDR1 and CDR2: DFQATT and SNEGSKA (reference sequence). CDR3 residues: CSASGAGTEAFF. The CDR3 DNA reads TGCAGTGCTAGTGGGGCAGGGACCGAAGCTTTCTTT.

CDR3 loop: CAISAGVGNQPQHF. DNA of the CDR3: TGTGCCATCAGTGCAGGGGTGGGCAATCAGCCCCAGCATTTT. The chain is built from TRBV10-3 and TRBJ1-5; D is possibly TRBD1 (6 bases). Germline V lookup: CDR1 ENHRY, CDR2 SYGVKD. Trimming cost V 4 bases and J 2 bases, with 9 bases left between them. This CDR3 region has 14 residues.

The chain carries TRBV20-1 and TRBJ1-5; D is possibly TRBD1 (5 bases). Deletions cut 0 bases from V and 3 bases from J, with 9 bases between. CDR3 length: 14 residues. Germline V gene data show CDR1 as DFQATT and CDR2 as SNEGSKA (reference sequence). CDR3 sequence (DNA): TGCAGTGCTAGAGAGGCAGGGTTCAATCAGCCCCAGCATTTT. Amino acids: CSAREAGFNQPQHF.

The genes are TRBV10-3 and TRBJ2-5; D possibly corresponds to TRBD2 (6 bases). This CDR3 has 11 amino acids. Trimming cost V 10 bases and J 7 bases, with 13 bases left between them. In germline, CDR1 is ENHRY, CDR2 SYGVKD. The DNA for the CDR3 is TGTGCCACGTGGGAGGACGGGACCCAGTACTTC. Its translation: CATWEDGTQYF.

This clonotype has a single count. The chain has TRBV6-1 and TRBJ1-2; D not resolved. With 8 bases removed from V and 3 bases from J, the gap between germline ends came to 13 bases. The CDR3 runs 13 residues. The V gene's germline CDR1 is MNHNS and CDR2 SASEGT. CDR3 nucleotides: TGTGCCAGCTCCCTAGACCGAGACTATGGCTACACCTTC. Its protein product is CASSLDRDYGYTF.

The gene calls are TRBV4-2 and TRBJ1-6; D may be TRBD1 (6 bases). Trimming pared 0 bases from V and 6 bases from J, leaving 12 bases between. CDR3 length: 16 residues. The germline gives CDR1 LGHNA, CDR2 YNFKEQ. The CDR3 reads CASSQDLGQANSPLHF. The CDR3 DNA sequence: TGTGCCAGCAGCCAAGATTTGGGACAAGCTAATTCACCCCTCCACTTT.

V usage is TRBV24-1 and J usage is TRBJ2-3; 16 bases fit TRBD2. CDR1 is KGHDR, CDR2 SFDVKD, per germline. CDR3 size: 15 residues. V dropped 7 bases and J dropped 5; count of bases not matched to a gene: 2. DNA of the CDR3: TGTGCCACCAGAGGGACTAGCGGGGGGGAAGATACGCAGTATTTT. It translates to CATRGTSGGEDTQYF.

The J gene is TRBJ1-1, the V gene TRBV20-1; the D is unclear. CDR1 and CDR2 from the germline V gene are DFQATT and SNEGSKA (reference sequence). The CDR3 consists of 10 residues. V was clipped by 3 bases and J by 6 bases, with 5 bases between them. Written as DNA, the CDR3 is TGCAGTGCTAGGGACTCTGAAGCTTTCTTT. As protein: CSARDSEAFF.

In its sample, this clonotype was seen a few times. The chain has TRBV2 and TRBJ2-1; D gene ambiguous. The germline gives CDR1 SNHLY, CDR2 FYNNEI. The V end lost 7 bases, the J end lost 13 bases, and 17 bases lay between the germline ends. CDR3 length: 12 amino acids. The CDR3 bases are TGTGCCAGCACGGGCGAACCGTACGGACAGTTCTTC. The encoded protein is CASTGEPYGQFF.

V and J are TRBV11-2 and TRBJ2-1, with D perhaps TRBD1 (5 bases). Trimming took 1 base from V and 15 from J, leaving 19 bases between them. CDR1 and CDR2 (germline): SGHAT, FQNNGV. The CDR3 totals 14 residues. In DNA, the CDR3 is TGTGCCAGCAGCTTAGTCAGGGCGTCGAAGTCCCGGTTCTTC. Protein: CASSLVRASKSRFF.

The V and J genes are TRBV12-3 or TRBV12-4 and TRBJ2-7; unclear D gene. The CDR3 runs to 14 residues. The germline V and J ends were trimmed by 1 base and 0 bases, with 7 bases remaining between them. CDR3 nucleotide sequence: TGTGCCAGCAGTTTAGAGTACAACTCCTACGAGCAGTACTTC. It specifies CASSLEYNSYEQYF.

This clonotype was observed a handful of times. The CDR3 nucleotides are TGTGCCTGGAGGAAGGCCAAATTCACTGAAGCTTTCTTT. It codes for CAWRKAKFTEAFF. The chain recombines TRBV30 with TRBJ1-1, with D uncertain. V was cut by 3 bases and J by 4 bases, with 12 bases left in between. Germline V gives CDR1 GTSNPN, CDR2 SVGIG (reference sequence). This CDR3 region has 13 residues.

This clonotype was found a few times. V usage is TRBV29-1 and J usage is TRBJ1-2, with D hard to call. The germline V gene has CDR1 SQVTM and CDR2 ANQGSEA. Trimming shortened V by 5 bases and J by 6 bases, and 7 bases separated the two germline ends. This CDR3 comprises 10 residues. The CDR3 loop is CSVHEDGYTF. The DNA for the CDR3 is TGCAGCGTTCATGAAGATGGCTACACCTTC.

This clonotype was detected only a few times. This chain joins TRBV11-2 and TRBJ2-7; D is unclear. Germline V lookup: CDR1 SGHAT, CDR2 FQNNGV. V was trimmed by 1 base and J by 3 bases, leaving 10 bases between them. This CDR3 contains 14 residues. The CDR3: CASSLVRKGYEQYF. CDR3 sequence (DNA): TGTGCCAGCAGCTTAGTTCGCAAGGGCTACGAGCAGTACTTC.

This sequence joins TRBV5-1 and TRBJ1-6, with TRBD1 matching over 7 bases. The J segment lost 9 bases and the V segment lost 2 bases, leaving 11 bases of the junction unmatched. Germline lookup yields CDR1 SGHRS and CDR2 YFSETQ. The CDR3 is 16 amino acids. The DNA of the CDR3 is TGCGCCAGCAGCTTCGCACAGGGGACGATCGCTTCACCCCTCCACTTT. Translation gives CASSFAQGTIASPLHF.

This chain uses TRBV28 with TRBJ1-1; 10 nucleotides agree with TRBD1. Germline V gives CDR1 MDHEN, CDR2 SYDVKM. The J segment lost 11 bases and the V segment lost 5 bases, leaving 14 bases of the junction unmatched. The CDR3 loop spans 15 amino acids. CDR3 residues: CASSRQGQGLVNAFF. The CDR3 DNA sequence: TGTGCCAGCAGTCGCCAGGGACAGGGGCTAGTCAATGCTTTCTTT.

A remark on this clonotype: This may be a read error: a much more frequent sequence differs by one nucleotide. This rearrangement joins TRBV5-1 to TRBJ1-5; a possible D gene is TRBD1 (5 bases). This CDR3 has 16 residues. CDR1 and CDR2 from the germline V gene are SGHRS and YFSETQ. Trimming left V 4 bases short and J 2 bases short, with 16 bases between. The CDR3 reads CASSPGHGDGNQPQHF. The DNA for the CDR3 is TGCGCCAGCAGCCCCGGACACGGCGATGGCAATCAGCCCCAGCATTTT.

This chain links TRBV20-1 with TRBJ2-3, with D possibly matching TRBD1 (6 bases). Trimming took off 4 bases at V and 3 bases at J, with 23 bases between the two ends. This CDR3 has 17 amino acids. Germline assignment: CDR1 DFQATT and CDR2 SNEGSKA (reference sequence). In nucleotides, the CDR3 is TGCAGTGCTATACTTCCTCACAGGGTCGGGGCAACAGATACGCAGTATTTT. It encodes CSAILPHRVGATDTQYF.

This clonotype was seen a handful of times. The chain employs TRBV28 and TRBJ1-1; D possibly corresponds to TRBD1 (5 bases). Germline CDR1 and CDR2: MDHEN and SYDVKM. The CDR3 is made up of 15 amino acids. The V gene lost 3 bases and the J gene lost 2 bases, with 13 bases spanning the gap. CDR3 residues: CASSFYSQGNTEAFF. The DNA for the CDR3 is TGTGCCAGCAGTTTTTATAGTCAGGGAAACACTGAAGCTTTCTTT.